This T cell receptor (beta chain) was observed in a study of cytomegalovirus exposure and HLA in healthy donors. This clone was recorded once. Its target is not known. PCR primers comprised 60 Vbeta and 13 Jbeta primers. Only in-frame clones appear in the TCRdb table, and some are missing; sequencing was by immunoSEQ multiplex PCR. The sample has about 130,000 clones, roughly 81% seen once. Notes on the study in general: TRBV6-2, TRBV6-3 and other indistinguishable V segments were excluded. Most of the CMV-associated TCR beta chains (in a later analysis) appeared to be HLA-restricted.

This CDR3 region has 14 residues. Germline V gene data show CDR1 as LNHDA and CDR2 as SQIVND (reference sequence). Unmatched junction bases numbered 6, after V lost 5 bases and J lost 5 bases. Healthy individuals who donated bone marrow served as the donors. The rearrangement joins TRBV19 to TRBJ1-2, with TRBD1 matching 9 bases. The sequence was obtained from a woman aged 30 to 39 in good health and CMV-seronegative. Sequencing was carried out using PBMCs. The CDR3: CASSRTGEGYGYTF. The CDR3 DNA follows: TGTGCCAGTAGTCGGACAGGGGAAGGATATGGCTACACCTTC.